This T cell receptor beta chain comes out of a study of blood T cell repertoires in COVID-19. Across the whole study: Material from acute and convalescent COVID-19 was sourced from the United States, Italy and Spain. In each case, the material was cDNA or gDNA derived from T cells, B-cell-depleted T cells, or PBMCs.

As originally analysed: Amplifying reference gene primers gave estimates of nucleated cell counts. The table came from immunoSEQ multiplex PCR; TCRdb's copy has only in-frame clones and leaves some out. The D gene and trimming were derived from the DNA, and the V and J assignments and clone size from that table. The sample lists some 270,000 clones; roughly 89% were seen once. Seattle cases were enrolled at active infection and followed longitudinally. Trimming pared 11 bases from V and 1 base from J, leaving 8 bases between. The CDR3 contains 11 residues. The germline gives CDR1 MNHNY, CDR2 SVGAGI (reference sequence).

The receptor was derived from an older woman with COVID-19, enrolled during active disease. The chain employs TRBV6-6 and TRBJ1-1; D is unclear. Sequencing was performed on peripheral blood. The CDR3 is CAAYENTEAFF. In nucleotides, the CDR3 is TGTGCCGCCTATGAGAACACTGAAGCTTTCTTT.